Reported below is one TCR beta chain. This sample is drawn from a study of naive and memory T cell subsets. This CDR3 is built from 17 residues. CDR1 is MNHEY, CDR2 SMNVEV, per germline (reference sequence). The junction had 11 bases not matched to a gene; V was cut back by 5 bases and J by 2 bases. The beta constant-region primer was an equimolar mix of two oligonucleotides covering TRBC1 and TRBC2. From the UMI-ligation and nested PCR reads, TCRdb called clonotypes with MiXCR, one entry per CDR3 protein. The top ten hold roughly 0.14% of the sample, which has 120,000 to 150,000 distinct CDR3 sequences, about 18% seen once.

The chain recombines TRBV27 with TRBJ2-1; 8 nucleotides line up with TRBD2. The sequenced sample was naive CD4+ T cells from blood. The receptor was derived from a human donor in good health. CDR3 sequence reads: CASSRNPGLVAYNEQFF. In DNA form, the CDR3 reads TGTGCCAGCAGTCGAAATCCGGGACTAGTTGCCTACAATGAGCAGTTCTTC.